A single sample is the source of the 9 T cell receptor beta chains below, sequenced in a study of graft-versus-host responses after intestinal transplantation. The method was immunoSEQ multiplex PCR; TCRdb's version includes in-frame clones alone and lacks a portion of them. The sample lists about 130,000 clones, just over 90% occurring once. Antigens of these TCRs are unknown. Sequences were derived from unstimulated CD4+ T cells sorted from spleen or lymph node cells, sampled before intestinal transplant. The receptors here all came from a human donor who received an intestinal transplant.

The chain combines TRBV7-3 with TRBJ2-3; 8 bases map to TRBD2. The V gene's germline CDR1 is SGHTA and CDR2 FQGTGA. CDR3 size: 18 residues. The V segment lost 6 bases and the J segment 6 bases; nucleotides outside the gene matches: 20. The chain's CDR3 is CASSLGCKLAVSPDTQYF. The CDR3 nucleotides read TGTGCCAGCAGTCTAGGGTGTAAACTAGCGGTAAGTCCCGATACGCAGTATTTT.

The rearrangement uses TRBV5-1 and TRBJ1-1; D perhaps matches TRBD1 (5 bases). V was trimmed by 0 bases and J by 4 bases, leaving 25 bases between them. Germline V gives CDR1 SGHRS, CDR2 YFSETQ. The CDR3 is 19 residues long. The CDR3 region has the DNA TGCGCCAGCAGCTTGGGAGGGGCCGGCTCGGCGACCCTGGTCACTGAAGCTTTCTTT. It codes for CASSLGGAGSATLVTEAFF.

This sequence joins TRBV10-3 and TRBJ2-6; 10 nucleotides agree with TRBD2. The CDR3 is made up of 18 amino acids. The ends lost 6 bases at V and 0 bases at J; junction bases unmatched: 8. Looked up from germline, CDR1 is ENHRY and CDR2 is SYGVKD. CDR3 sequence: CAIRDPGLANSGANVLTF. The CDR3 nucleotides are TGTGCCATCAGGGATCCGGGACTAGCGAACTCTGGGGCCAACGTCCTGACTTTC.

This chain links TRBV6-6 with TRBJ2-1; tentatively, D is TRBD1 (5 bases). In germline, CDR1 is MNHNY, CDR2 SVGAGI (reference sequence). The germline V and J ends were trimmed by 5 bases and 10 bases, with 12 bases remaining between them. This CDR3 contains 12 residues. The CDR3 is CASSPLAGEQFF. In DNA, the CDR3 is TGTGCCAGCAGTCCCTTAGCAGGGGAGCAGTTCTTC.

This clone was seen once. The chain links TRBV27 to TRBJ2-7; 10 bases fit TRBD1. CDR1 MNHEY and CDR2 SMNVEV come from the germline V gene (reference sequence). The length of the CDR3 is 13 residues. J gave up 5 bases and V 6 bases, and 4 bases lay outside the gene matches. The CDR3 DNA reads as TGTGCCAGCAGGACAGGGGGCATGAACGAGCAGTACTTC. Translating it yields CASRTGGMNEQYF.

The chain links TRBV5-8 to TRBJ1-1; D gene ambiguous. V was clipped by 6 bases and J by 1 base, with 13 bases between them. Germline V gives CDR1 SGHTS, CDR2 YDEGEE. CDR3 length equals 14 residues. The CDR3 region has the DNA TGTGCCAGCATGCGAAGGTGGGAGAACACTGAAGCTTTCTTT. Translating it yields CASMRRWENTEAFF. Full variable domain (rest looked up from reference TRBV5-8 and TRBJ1-1): EAGVTQSPTHLIKTRGQQATLRCSPISGHTSVYWYQQALGLGLQFLLWYDEGEERNRGNFPPRFSGRQFPNYSSELNVNALELEDSALYLCASMRRWENTEAFFGQGTRLTVV.

This clone was seen a single time. J is TRBJ2-7 and V is TRBV25-1; 13 bases match TRBD2. J was trimmed by 7 bases and V by 3 bases; bases with no gene match: 3. Germline CDR1 is MGHDK and CDR2 is SYGVNS. The CDR3 length is 14 residues. Here the CDR3 DNA reads TGTGCCAGCAGTGACAGACTAGCGGGGGGAGAGCAGTACTTC. Translating it yields CASSDRLAGGEQYF.

The V and J genes are TRBV19 and TRBJ2-7; 9 positions agree with TRBD1. Per germline, CDR1 LNHDA and CDR2 SQIVND (reference sequence). V shed 4 bases, J shed 3 bases, and the junction held 16 bases outside the gene matches. The CDR3 runs to 18 residues. The CDR3 reads CASSRGILRDRADYEQYF. CDR3 coding DNA: TGTGCCAGTAGTAGGGGGATTCTTCGGGACAGGGCGGACTACGAGCAGTACTTC. Complete variable domain (other parts from reference TRBV19 and TRBJ2-7): DGGITQSPKYLFRKEGQNVTLSCEQNLNHDAMYWYRQDPGQGLRLIYYSQIVNDFQKGDIAEGYSVSREKKESFPLTVTSAQKNPTAFYLCASSRGILRDRADYEQYFGPGTRLTVT.

The V and J genes are TRBV7-2 and TRBJ1-2; D might be TRBD1 (5 bases). The CDR3 runs to 16 residues. V lost 2 bases, J lost 8 bases, and 21 bases lay in between. Looked up from germline, CDR1 is SGHTA and CDR2 is FQGNSA. As DNA, the CDR3 is TGTGCCAGCAGCTTACCCTCTTACAGGCGAATGGGGGGCTACACCTTC. Its protein product is CASSLPSYRRMGGYTF.